This T cell receptor (beta chain) is from a study of prognosis after radiotherapy for stage I lung cancer (dated by TCRdb to the early 2020s). About the investigation overall: Between early 2018 and 2019, over 15 patients with stage I NSCLC were enrolled in Nanjing, China. Four to six patients had oligometastatic NSCLC after their primary tumor was surgically resected, and 12 to 15 patients had newly diagnosed primary stage I lung tumors. All patients were regarded as medically inoperable, because of comorbidities in approximately twelve patients and refusal of surgery in more than 5 patients. The cohort comprised roughly 12 men and five or six women with a median age of approximately 74 years, ranging from roughly 50 to 84 years. Squamous cell carcinoma histology was identified in seven patients, and adenocarcinoma histology was identified in about twelve patients. SBRT was delivered in 3 to 5 fractions with a biologically effective dose of at least 100 Gy, and image-guided IMRT or VMAT was used for delivery. In every patient, SBRT was given without any concurrent therapy. Distant metastases were developed by four of the 19 patients after SBRT, at a median of roughly 7 months, whereas no significant progression was observed in the other 15 patients. This study profiled peripheral blood TCR beta repertoires from stage I NSCLC patients before and after stereotactic body radiotherapy and linked the repertoires to distant failure. A total of about 40 blood samples from 19 patients were sequenced, with one sample obtained before and one obtained after SBRT for each patient. Study-level results and caveats: The small cohort and short follow-up limited the study, so independent validation of the findings is needed. None of the reported P values were adjusted for multiple comparisons. TRBV and TRBJ usage frequencies reportedly varied with metastasis status, involving two V genes at baseline and nine V and two J genes after SBRT. No determination of tumor specificity was made for expanded TCR clones. Post-SBRT Shannon entropy and its change from baseline were lower in patients who developed distant metastases; baseline Shannon entropy was not associated with metastases. A decrease in unique TCR clone counts was observed after SBRT (median 10,088 before versus about 7,000 after; Wilcoxon paired P=0.011).

Two rounds of multiplex PCR on genomic DNA were used to amplify the TCR beta CDR3 region. The first PCR round used primers specific to each TRBV and TRBJ gene, with sequences filed in Chinese patent CN105087789A. The second PCR round used universal primers. The Roche High Pure PCR Template Preparation Kit was used to extract genomic DNA from the frozen PBMCs. Paired-end sequencing with 151 bp reads was performed on the libraries using an Illumina HiSeq 3000. The study's processing was this. CutAdapt was used to discard raw reads that did not contain the multiplex PCR primer sequences. PEAR was used to merge high-quality paired reads into contigs. MiXCR assigned TRB V, D and J gene segments to each contig by aligning to reference sequences. To remove sequencing errors, CDR3 sequences were clustered according to base quality and sequence similarity. Shannon entropy normalized by the natural log of productive TCR sequence number was used as the measure of diversity. One minus Shannon entropy divided by the natural log of the number of unique clonotypes was used as the definition of clonality. The Youden index of ROC curves was used to select progression-free survival cut-offs for repertoire metrics, and analyses were performed in R 3.5.3. Starting from the raw public reads, TCRdb applied fastp trimming at Q25, assembled clones with MiXCR and retained in-frame beta chains. Rows are unified per CDR3 protein, each entry keeping the most common DNA and genes. These V and J calls originate from TCRdb's pipeline instead of the authors' own analysis. The sample table lists fewer than 40,000 distinct CDR3 sequences, approximately 35% of them with a count of one. Around 27% of the sample comes from the top ten.

Reading from cysteine to phenylalanine, the CDR3 counts 16 amino acids. CDR3 DNA only is kept here, 48 bases in frame from base 1. The germline V gene encodes CDR1 SGHTA and CDR2 FQGNSA. This clonotype was seen ten or more times. Its cognate antigen has yet to be identified. This may come from a read error, since a much larger clone is one base off. All patients had node-negative disease on CT and PET/CT, and none had a history of other malignancies or had previously received chemotherapy or radiotherapy. At each of the two time points, six milliliters of peripheral venous blood were collected into EDTA tubes. PBMCs were isolated by Ficoll-Paque Plus density-gradient centrifugation. Samples were stored at -80°C immediately after collection until analysis.

This TCR came from a donor over 45 with non-small cell lung cancer. This receptor chain uses TRBV7-2 and TRBJ2-1, and 9 junctional nucleotides match TRBD2. Sequenced material: PBMCs, taken before or after stereotactic body radiation therapy (not recorded which). The DNA sequence follows: TGTGCCAGCAGCCCCCTGACTAGCGGCCCCTACAATGAGCAGCTCTTC. Its protein is CASSPLTSGPYNEQLF.